This TCR beta chain emerged from a study of blood T cells in healthy people across ages. A second roughly 7 to 12 cycle PCR used barcoded and J-beta primers. TCRdb reprocessed the 5' RACE reads via MiXCR and lists one record per CDR3 protein. The sample lists about a million distinct CDR3 sequences, about two fifths seen once, with around 14% in the top ten. The CDR3 is made up of 17 amino acids. Per germline, CDR1 MNHEY and CDR2 SMNVEV (reference sequence). V is TRBV27 and J is TRBJ2-1, with 9 bases that match TRBD2. The better agreement between TRBJ2-7 and the DNA end casts doubt on the J call. This TCR was recovered from a man younger than 30 in good health. Sequenced input: blood. The CDR3 sequence: CASSLVSRGGRNNEQYF. For the CDR3, the DNA is TGTGCCAGCAGTTTGGTGTCGCGGGGGGGCAGAAACAATGAGCAGTACTTC.